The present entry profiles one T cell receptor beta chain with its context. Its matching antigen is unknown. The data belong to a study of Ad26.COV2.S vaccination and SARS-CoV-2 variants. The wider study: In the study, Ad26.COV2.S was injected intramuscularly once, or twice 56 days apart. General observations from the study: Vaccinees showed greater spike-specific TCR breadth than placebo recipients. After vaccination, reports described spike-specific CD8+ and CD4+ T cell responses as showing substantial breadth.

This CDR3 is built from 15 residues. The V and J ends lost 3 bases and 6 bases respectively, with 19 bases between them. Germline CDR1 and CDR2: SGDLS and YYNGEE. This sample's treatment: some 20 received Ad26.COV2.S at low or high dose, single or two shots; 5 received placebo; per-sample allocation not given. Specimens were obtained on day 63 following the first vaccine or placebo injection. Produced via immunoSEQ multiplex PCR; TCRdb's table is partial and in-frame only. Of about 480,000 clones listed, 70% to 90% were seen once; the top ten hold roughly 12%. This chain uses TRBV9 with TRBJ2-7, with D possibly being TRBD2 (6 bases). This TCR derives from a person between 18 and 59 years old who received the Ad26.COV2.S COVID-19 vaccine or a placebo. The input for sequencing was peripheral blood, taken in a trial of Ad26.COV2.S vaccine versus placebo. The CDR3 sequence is CASSAYGSQAGEQYF. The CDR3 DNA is TGTGCCAGCAGCGCCTATGGGAGTCAAGCGGGCGAGCAGTACTTC.